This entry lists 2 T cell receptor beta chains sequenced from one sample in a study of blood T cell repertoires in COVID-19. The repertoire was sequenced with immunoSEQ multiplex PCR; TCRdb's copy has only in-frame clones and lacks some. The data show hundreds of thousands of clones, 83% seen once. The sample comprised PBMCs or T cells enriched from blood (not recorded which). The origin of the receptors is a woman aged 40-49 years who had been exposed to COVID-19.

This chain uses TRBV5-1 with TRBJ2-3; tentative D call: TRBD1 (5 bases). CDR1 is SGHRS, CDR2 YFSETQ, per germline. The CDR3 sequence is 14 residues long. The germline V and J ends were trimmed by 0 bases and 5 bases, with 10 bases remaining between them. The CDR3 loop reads CASSLDPRGDTQYF. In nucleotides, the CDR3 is TGCGCCAGCAGCTTGGACCCTAGGGGAGATACGCAGTATTTT.

The CDR3 region is CASSLGRGEVWHEQFF. The CDR3 DNA sequence: TGCGCCAGCAGCTTGGGGCGGGGGGAGGTTTGGCATGAGCAGTTCTTC. The chain joins TRBV5-1 to TRBJ2-1; 8 bases agree with TRBD2. CDR1 is SGHRS and CDR2 is YFSETQ in the germline V gene. The V segment lost 0 bases and the J segment 8 bases; nucleotides outside the gene matches: 10. The CDR3 is 16 amino acids.